This section outlines one TCR beta chain sequence together with its context. The entry originates in a study of blood T cell repertoires in COVID-19. Study-level background: Whether acute or convalescent, the COVID-19 samples came from the United States, Italy and Spain. PBMCs, B-cell-depleted T cells, or T cells were the source of the cDNA or gDNA that made up the material.

Authors' processing steps: Amplifying reference gene primers gave estimates of nucleated cell counts. Clones were sequenced by immunoSEQ multiplex PCR, and TCRdb holds only the in-frame ones, with some missing. D and trimming come from the DNA, and the V and J calls and clone size come from that table. The sample gives 50,000 to 60,000 clones, roughly four fifths of which show up once; roughly 29% is in the top ten. The sample comprised peripheral blood. The TCR comes from a woman at least 80 years old with COVID-19, enrolled during active disease.

In DNA, the CDR3 is TGTGCCAGCTCACCACCTCTAGCGGGAGCCCATGAGCAGTTCTTC. It encodes CASSPPLAGAHEQFF. V is TRBV18 and J is TRBJ2-1, with 10 bases aligning to TRBD2. The germline CDR1 and CDR2 sequences are KGHSH and LQKENI. The V and J ends lost 0 bases and 8 bases, in that order; junction bases with no gene match: 4. The CDR3 length is 15 residues.